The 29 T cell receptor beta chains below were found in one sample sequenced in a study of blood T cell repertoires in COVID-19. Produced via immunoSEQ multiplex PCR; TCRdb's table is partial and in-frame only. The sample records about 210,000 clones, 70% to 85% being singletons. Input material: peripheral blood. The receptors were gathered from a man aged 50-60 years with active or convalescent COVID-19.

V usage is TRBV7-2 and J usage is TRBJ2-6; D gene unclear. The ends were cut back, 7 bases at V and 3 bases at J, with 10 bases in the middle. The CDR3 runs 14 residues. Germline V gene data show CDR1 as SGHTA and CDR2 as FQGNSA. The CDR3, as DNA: TGTGCCAGCACCCCTCGGGTTGGGGCCAACGTCCTGACTTTC. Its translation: CASTPRVGANVLTF.

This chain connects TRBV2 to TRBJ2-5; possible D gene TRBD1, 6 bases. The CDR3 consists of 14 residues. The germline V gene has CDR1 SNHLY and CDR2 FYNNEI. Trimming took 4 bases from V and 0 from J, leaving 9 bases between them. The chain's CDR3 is CASSATGYQETQYF. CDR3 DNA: TGTGCCAGCAGTGCGACAGGATACCAAGAGACCCAGTACTTC.

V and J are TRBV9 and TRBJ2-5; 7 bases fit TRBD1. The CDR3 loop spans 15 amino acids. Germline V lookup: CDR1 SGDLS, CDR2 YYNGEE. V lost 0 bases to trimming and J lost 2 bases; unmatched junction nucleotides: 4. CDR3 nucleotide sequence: TGTGCCAGCAGCGTAGTCGGGACAGCACAAGAGACCCAGTACTTC. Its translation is CASSVVGTAQETQYF.

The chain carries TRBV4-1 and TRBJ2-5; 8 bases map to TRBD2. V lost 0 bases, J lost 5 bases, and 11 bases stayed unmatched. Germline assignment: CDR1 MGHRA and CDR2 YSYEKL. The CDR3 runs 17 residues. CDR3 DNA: TGCGCCAGCAGCCAAGATTCGCCGGGAGGGAGGGGGGAGACCCAGTACTTC. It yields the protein CASSQDSPGGRGETQYF.

CDR3 in DNA: TGCGCCAGCAGCTTCATCCCAGGGGGTAATTCACCCCTCCACTTT. This encodes CASSFIPGGNSPLHF. V gene TRBV5-1 combines with J gene TRBJ1-6, with TRBD1 matching over 7 bases. This CDR3 spans 15 amino acids. Unmatched junction bases numbered 5, after V lost 2 bases and J lost 6 bases. Germline loops: CDR1 SGHRS, CDR2 YFSETQ. Filled out from reference TRBV5-1 and TRBJ1-6, the complete variable domain reads KAGVTQTPRYLIKTRGQQVTLSCSPISGHRSVSWYQQTPGQGLQFLFEYFSETQRNKGNFPGRFSGRQFSNSRSEMNVSTLELGDSALYLCASSFIPGGNSPLHFGNGTRLTVT.

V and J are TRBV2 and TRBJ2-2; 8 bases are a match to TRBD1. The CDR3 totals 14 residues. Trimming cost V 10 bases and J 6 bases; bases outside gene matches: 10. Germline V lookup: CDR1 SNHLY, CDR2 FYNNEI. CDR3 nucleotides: TGTGCCACAAAAGGGCCAGGGGGCCCCGGGGAGCTGTTTTTT. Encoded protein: CATKGPGGPGELFF. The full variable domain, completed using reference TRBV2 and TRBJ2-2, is EPEVTQTPSHQVTQMGQEVILRCVPISNHLYFYWYRQILGQKVEFLVSFYNNEISEKSEIFDDQFSVERPDGSNFTLKIRSTKLEDSAMYFCATKGPGGPGELFFGEGSRLTVL.

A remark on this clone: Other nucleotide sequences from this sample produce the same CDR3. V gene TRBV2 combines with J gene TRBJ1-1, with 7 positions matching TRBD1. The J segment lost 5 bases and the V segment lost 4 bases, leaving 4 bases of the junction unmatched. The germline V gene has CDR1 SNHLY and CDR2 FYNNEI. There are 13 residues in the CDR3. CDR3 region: CASSGQGRTEAFF. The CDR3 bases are TGTGCCAGCAGTGGACAGGGTCGGACTGAAGCTTTCTTT.

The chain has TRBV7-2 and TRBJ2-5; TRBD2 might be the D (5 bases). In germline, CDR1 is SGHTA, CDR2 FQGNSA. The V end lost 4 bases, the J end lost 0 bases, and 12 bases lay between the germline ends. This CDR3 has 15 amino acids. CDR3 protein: CASSSPRTYQETQYF. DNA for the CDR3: TGTGCCAGCAGCTCACCCCGGACTTACCAAGAGACCCAGTACTTC.

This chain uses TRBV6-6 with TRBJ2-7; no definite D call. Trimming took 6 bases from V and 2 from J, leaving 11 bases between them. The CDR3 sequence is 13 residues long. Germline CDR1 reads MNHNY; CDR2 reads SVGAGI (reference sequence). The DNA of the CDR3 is TGTGCCAGCAGCCCCAGACAAACCTACGAGCAGTACTTC. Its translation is CASSPRQTYEQYF.

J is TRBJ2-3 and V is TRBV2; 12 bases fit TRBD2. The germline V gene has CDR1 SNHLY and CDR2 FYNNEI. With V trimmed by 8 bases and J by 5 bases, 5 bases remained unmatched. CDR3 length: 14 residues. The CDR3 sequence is CASLTGLAGDTQYF. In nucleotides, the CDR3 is TGTGCCAGCCTTACGGGACTAGCGGGAGATACGCAGTATTTT. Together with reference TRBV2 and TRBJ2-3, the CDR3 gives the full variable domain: EPEVTQTPSHQVTQMGQEVILRCVPISNHLYFYWYRQILGQKVEFLVSFYNNEISEKSEIFDDQFSVERPDGSNFTLKIRSTKLEDSAMYFCASLTGLAGDTQYFGPGTRLTVL.

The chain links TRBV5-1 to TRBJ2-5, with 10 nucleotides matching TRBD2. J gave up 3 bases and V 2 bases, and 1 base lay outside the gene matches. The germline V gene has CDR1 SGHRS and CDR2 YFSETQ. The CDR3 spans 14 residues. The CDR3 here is CASSLSGGEETQYF. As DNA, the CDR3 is TGCGCCAGCAGCTTAAGCGGGGGGGAAGAGACCCAGTACTTC.

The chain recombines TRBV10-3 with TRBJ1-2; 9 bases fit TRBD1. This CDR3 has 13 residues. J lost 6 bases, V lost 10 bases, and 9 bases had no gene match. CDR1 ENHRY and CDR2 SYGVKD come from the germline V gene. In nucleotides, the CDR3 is TGTGCCAGTACCGGGACAGGGATTGATGGCTACACCTTC. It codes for CASTGTGIDGYTF.

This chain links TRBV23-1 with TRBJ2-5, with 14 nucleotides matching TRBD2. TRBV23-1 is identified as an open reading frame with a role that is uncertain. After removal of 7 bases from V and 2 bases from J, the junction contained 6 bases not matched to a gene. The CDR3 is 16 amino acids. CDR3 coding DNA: TGCGCCAGCAAGCCCGGGACTAGCGGGAGACAAGAGACCCAGTACTTC. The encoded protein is CASKPGTSGRQETQYF.

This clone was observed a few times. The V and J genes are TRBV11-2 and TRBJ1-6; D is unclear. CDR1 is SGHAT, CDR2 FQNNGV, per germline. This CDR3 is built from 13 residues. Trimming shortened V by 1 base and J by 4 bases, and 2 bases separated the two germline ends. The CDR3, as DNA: TGTGCCAGCAGCTTAGCTTATAATTCACCCCTCCACTTT. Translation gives CASSLAYNSPLHF.

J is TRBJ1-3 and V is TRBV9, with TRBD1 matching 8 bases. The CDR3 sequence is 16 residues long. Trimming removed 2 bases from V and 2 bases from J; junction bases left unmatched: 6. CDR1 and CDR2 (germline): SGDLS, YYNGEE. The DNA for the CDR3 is TGTGCCAGCAGCGTGCGGACAGGGACAGCTGGAAACACCATATATTTT. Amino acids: CASSVRTGTAGNTIYF.

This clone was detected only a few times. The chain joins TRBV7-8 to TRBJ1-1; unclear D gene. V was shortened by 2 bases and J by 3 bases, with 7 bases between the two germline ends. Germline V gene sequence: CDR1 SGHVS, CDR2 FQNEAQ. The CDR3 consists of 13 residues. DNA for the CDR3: TGTGCCAGCAGCTTACGGAGGCACACTGAAGCTTTCTTT. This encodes CASSLRRHTEAFF.

In DNA form, the CDR3 reads TGTGCCAGCAGCCCGATAAGGACAGCCAATAATGAAAAACTGTTTTTT. Translation: CASSPIRTANNEKLFF. The chain carries TRBV6-2 or TRBV6-3 and TRBJ1-4, with TRBD1 as a possible D gene (6 bases). Germline V gene lookup returns CDR1 MNHEY and CDR2 SVGEGT. V shed 6 bases and J shed 4 bases, with 18 bases lying between them. The CDR3 totals 16 residues.

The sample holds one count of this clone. The CDR3: CASRIGRGLGYTF. Written as DNA, the CDR3 is TGTGCCAGCAGGATCGGACGGGGTTTAGGCTACACCTTC. J is TRBJ1-2 and V is TRBV28; D uncertain. Trimming left V 6 bases short and J 8 bases short, with 16 bases between. Germline CDR1 and CDR2: MDHEN and SYDVKM. The CDR3 has 13 amino acids.

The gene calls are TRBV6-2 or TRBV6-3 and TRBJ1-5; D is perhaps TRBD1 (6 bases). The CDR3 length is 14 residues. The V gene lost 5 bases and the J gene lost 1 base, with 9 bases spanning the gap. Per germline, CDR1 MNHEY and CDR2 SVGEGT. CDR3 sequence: CASSTGTSNQPQHF. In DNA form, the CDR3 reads TGTGCCAGCAGTACCGGGACAAGCAATCAGCCCCAGCATTTT.

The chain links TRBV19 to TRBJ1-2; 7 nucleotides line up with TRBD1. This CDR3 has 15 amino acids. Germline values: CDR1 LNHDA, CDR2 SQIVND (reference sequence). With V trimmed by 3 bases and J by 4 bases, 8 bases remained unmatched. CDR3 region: CASSIVEGARYGYTF. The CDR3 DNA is TGTGCCAGTAGTATCGTTGAGGGGGCCCGCTATGGCTACACCTTC.

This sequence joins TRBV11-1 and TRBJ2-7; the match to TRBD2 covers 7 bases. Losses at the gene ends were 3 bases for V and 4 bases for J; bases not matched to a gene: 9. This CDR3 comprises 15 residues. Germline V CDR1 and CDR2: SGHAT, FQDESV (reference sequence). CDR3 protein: CASSLAPSGEYEQYF. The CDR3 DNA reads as TGTGCCAGCAGCTTGGCCCCTAGCGGTGAATACGAGCAGTACTTC.

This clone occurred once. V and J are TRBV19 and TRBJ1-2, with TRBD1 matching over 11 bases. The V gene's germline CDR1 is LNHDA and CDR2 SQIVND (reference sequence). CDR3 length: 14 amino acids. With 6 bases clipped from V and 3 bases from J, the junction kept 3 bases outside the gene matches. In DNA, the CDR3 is TGTGCCAGTAGCCGGGACAGGGGGGACTATGGCTACACCTTC. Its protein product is CASSRDRGDYGYTF.

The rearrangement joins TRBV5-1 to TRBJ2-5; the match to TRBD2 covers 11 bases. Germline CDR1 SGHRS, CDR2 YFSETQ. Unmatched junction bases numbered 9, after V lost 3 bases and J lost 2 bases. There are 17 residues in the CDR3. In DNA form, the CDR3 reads TGCGCCAGCAGCTCGCCTTTAGCGGGGGGGAGGCAAGAGACCCAGTACTTC. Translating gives CASSSPLAGGRQETQYF.

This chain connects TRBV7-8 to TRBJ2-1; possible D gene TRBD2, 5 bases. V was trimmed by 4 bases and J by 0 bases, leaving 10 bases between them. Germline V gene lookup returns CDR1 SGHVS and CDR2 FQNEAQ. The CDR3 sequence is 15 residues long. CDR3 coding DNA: TGTGCCAGCAGCTCCGGTGGGAGCTCCTACAATGAGCAGTTCTTC. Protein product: CASSSGGSSYNEQFF.

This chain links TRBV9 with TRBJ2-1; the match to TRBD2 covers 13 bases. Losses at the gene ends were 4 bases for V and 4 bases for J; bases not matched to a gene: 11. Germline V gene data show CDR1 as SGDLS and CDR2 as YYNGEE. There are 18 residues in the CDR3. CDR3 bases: TGTGCCAGCAGCCCATTCTGGACTAGCGGGAGTATGTACAATGAGCAGTTCTTC. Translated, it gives CASSPFWTSGSMYNEQFF.

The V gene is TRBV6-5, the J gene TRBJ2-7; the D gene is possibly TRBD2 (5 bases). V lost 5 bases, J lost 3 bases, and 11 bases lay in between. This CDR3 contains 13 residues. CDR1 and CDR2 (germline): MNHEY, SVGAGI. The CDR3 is CASSPRGHYEQYF. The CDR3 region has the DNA TGTGCCAGCAGTCCCAGAGGGCACTACGAGCAGTACTTC.

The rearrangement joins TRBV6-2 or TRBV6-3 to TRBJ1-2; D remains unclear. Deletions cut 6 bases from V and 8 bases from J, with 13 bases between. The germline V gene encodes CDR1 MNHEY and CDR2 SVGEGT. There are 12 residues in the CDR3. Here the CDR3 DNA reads TGTGCCAGCAGCCAGGCTCCCGGGGGCTACACCTTC. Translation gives CASSQAPGGYTF.

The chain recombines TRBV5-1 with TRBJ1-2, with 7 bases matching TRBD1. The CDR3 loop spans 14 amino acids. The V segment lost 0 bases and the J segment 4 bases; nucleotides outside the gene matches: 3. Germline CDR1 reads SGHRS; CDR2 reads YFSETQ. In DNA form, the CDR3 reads TGCGCCAGCAGCTTGGACAGGGGTGGCTATGGCTACACCTTC. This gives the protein CASSLDRGGYGYTF.

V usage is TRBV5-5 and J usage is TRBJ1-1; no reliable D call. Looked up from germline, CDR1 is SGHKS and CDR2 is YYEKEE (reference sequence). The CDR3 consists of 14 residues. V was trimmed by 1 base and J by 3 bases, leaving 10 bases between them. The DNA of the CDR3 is TGTGCCAGCAGCTTGATGGACGGGGACACTGAAGCTTTCTTT. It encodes CASSLMDGDTEAFF.